The 5 T cell receptor beta chains presented below share a single source sample, sequenced in a study of blood T cell repertoires in COVID-19. Assay: immunoSEQ multiplex PCR; the TCRdb copy retains only in-frame clones and omits some. The top ten clones hold about 2.1% of a sample with a few hundred thousand clones, 80% to 90% of them seen once. Sequences were obtained from peripheral blood. The receptors shown here come from a woman between 45 and 65 years old with acute or convalescent COVID-19.

The chain links TRBV7-9 to TRBJ1-6, with 12 bases lining up with TRBD1. The germline V gene has CDR1 SEHNR and CDR2 FQNEAQ (reference sequence). The CDR3 loop spans 16 amino acids. J was trimmed by 7 bases and V by 4 bases; bases with no gene match: 5. The CDR3 DNA reads as TGTGCCAGCAGCTCGATGGGACAGGGGGCGAATTCACCCCTCCACTTT. It yields the protein CASSSMGQGANSPLHF. Supplemented by reference TRBV7-9 and TRBJ1-6, the full variable domain reads DTGVSQNPRHKITKRGQNVTFRCDPISEHNRLYWYRQTLGQGPEFLTYFQNEAQLEKSRLLSDRFSAERPKGSFSTLEIQRTEQGDSAMYLCASSSMGQGANSPLHFGNGTRLTVT.

The chain has TRBV4-1 and TRBJ2-1; D remains ambiguous. V was cut by 7 bases and J by 0 bases, with 7 bases left in between. CDR1 MGHRA and CDR2 YSYEKL come from the germline V gene. The CDR3 is 13 amino acids. CDR3 bases: TGCGCCAGCACCCCGAGCTCCTACAATGAGCAGTTCTTC. It translates to CASTPSSYNEQFF.

The V and J genes are TRBV4-3 and TRBJ2-7, with unresolved D. The CDR3 is made up of 15 amino acids. Trimming stripped 0 bases from V and 0 bases from J, with 9 bases between. The germline CDR1 and CDR2 sequences are LGHNA and YSLEER. CDR3 region: CASSQEKLSSYEQYF. The CDR3 DNA reads as TGCGCCAGCAGCCAAGAGAAACTTAGCTCCTACGAGCAGTACTTC.

This chain uses TRBV27 with TRBJ2-7; TRBD2 matches at 10 bases. The CDR3 covers 14 residues. Germline V CDR1 and CDR2: MNHEY, SMNVEV (reference sequence). The J segment lost 5 bases and the V segment lost 3 bases, leaving 4 bases of the junction unmatched. The CDR3 loop reads CASSFLAGAHEQYF. CDR3 bases: TGTGCCAGCAGTTTTCTAGCGGGAGCCCACGAGCAGTACTTC.

The sample holds one count of this clone. The chain combines TRBV24-1 with TRBJ2-5, with 7 bases fitting TRBD1. After removal of 4 bases from V and 1 base from J, the junction contained 11 bases not matched to a gene. The V gene's germline CDR1 is KGHDR and CDR2 SFDVKD. The CDR3 sequence is 17 residues long. The DNA for the CDR3 is TGTGCCACCAGTGACCCTCGGGGACAGAGTCTCCAAGAGACCCAGTACTTC. This codes for CATSDPRGQSLQETQYF.